At least ten counts were recorded for the clone carrying this T cell receptor (beta chain). These data originate in a study of T cells after yellow fever vaccination. Study-wide background: Memory subsets EM, EMRA, CM and Tscm were separated by sorting based on CD3, CD45RA, CCR7 and CD95. Preparation of fractions with low cell numbers was performed using SMART-Seq v4 Ultra Low Input. Findings and caveats of the study: Relatively few clonotypes were ones that appeared in both CD4 and CD8 compartments. Though it reached lower strength, the secondary response hit its peak faster, day 5 versus 15.

Using its own MiXCR run on the 5' RACE reads, TCRdb lists one record per CDR3 protein. There are approximately 31,000 distinct CDR3 sequences in the sample; about 11% occur only once, and less than 15% lies in the top ten. The V end was cut by 0 bases, the J end by 11 bases, with 10 bases between. The CDR3 covers 12 residues. CDR1 is SEHNR, CDR2 FQNEAQ, per germline (reference sequence). The V gene is TRBV7-9, the J gene TRBJ1-1, with a weak D call TRBD1 (6 bases). The TCR comes from a young man who received the YFV17D yellow fever vaccine. Source: PBMCs, either bulk or a sorted T-cell subset (CD4+, CD8+, memory, or dextramer-sorted; not recorded which), taken less than 16 days after the first yellow fever vaccination. CDR3 amino acids: CASSLARGPAFF. The CDR3, as DNA: TGTGCCAGCAGCTTAGCCCGGGGGCCGGCTTTCTTT.